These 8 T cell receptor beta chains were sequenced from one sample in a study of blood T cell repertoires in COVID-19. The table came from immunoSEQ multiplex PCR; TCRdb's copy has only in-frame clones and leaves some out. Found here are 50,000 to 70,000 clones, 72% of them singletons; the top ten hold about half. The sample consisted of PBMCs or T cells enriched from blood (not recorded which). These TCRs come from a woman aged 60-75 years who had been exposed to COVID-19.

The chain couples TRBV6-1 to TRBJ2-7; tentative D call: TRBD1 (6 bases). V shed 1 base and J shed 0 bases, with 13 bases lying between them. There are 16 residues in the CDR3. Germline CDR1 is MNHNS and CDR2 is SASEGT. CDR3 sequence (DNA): TGTGCCAGCAGTGAAGTAAGGACAGTACTCTCCTACGAGCAGTACTTC. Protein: CASSEVRTVLSYEQYF.

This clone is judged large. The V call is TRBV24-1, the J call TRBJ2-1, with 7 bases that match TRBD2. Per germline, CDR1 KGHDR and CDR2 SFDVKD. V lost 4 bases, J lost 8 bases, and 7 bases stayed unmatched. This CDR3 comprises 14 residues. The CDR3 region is CATSDNLGGDEQFF. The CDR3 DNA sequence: TGTGCCACCAGTGACAATTTGGGGGGGGATGAGCAGTTCTTC.

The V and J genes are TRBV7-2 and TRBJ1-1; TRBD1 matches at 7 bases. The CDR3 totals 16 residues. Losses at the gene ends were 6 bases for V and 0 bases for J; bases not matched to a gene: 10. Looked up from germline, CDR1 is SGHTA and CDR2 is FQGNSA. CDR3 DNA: TGTGCCAGCAGTTGGACCGGGACAGCAATGAACACTGAAGCTTTCTTT. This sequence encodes CASSWTGTAMNTEAFF.

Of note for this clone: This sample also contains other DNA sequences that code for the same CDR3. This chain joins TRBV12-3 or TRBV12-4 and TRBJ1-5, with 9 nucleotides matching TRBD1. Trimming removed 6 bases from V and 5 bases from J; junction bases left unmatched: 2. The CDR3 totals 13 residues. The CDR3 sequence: CASSRQGDQPQHF. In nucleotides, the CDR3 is TGTGCCAGCAGCCGACAGGGGGATCAGCCCCAGCATTTT.

The CDR3 loop reads CASSSPSSQGREQYF. The CDR3 DNA is TGTGCCAGCAGTTCCCCCTCATCCCAGGGGCGCGAGCAGTACTTC. The chain has TRBV27 and TRBJ2-7; D perhaps matches TRBD1 (6 bases). Germline V gene sequence: CDR1 MNHEY, CDR2 SMNVEV (reference sequence). V lost 4 bases and J 6 bases, leaving 19 bases between the germline ends. This CDR3 contains 15 residues.

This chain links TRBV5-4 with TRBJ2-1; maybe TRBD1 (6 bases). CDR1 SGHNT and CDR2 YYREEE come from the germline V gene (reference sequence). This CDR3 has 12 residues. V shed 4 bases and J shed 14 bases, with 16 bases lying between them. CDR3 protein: CASSVNRETEFF. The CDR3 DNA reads TGTGCCAGCAGCGTAAACAGGGAAACAGAGTTCTTC.

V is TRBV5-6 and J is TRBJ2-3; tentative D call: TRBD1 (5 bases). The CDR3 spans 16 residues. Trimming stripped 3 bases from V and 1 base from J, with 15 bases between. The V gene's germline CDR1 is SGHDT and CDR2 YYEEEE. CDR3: CASSSPSGWGTDTQYF. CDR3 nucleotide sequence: TGTGCCAGCAGCTCCCCTTCAGGGTGGGGCACAGATACGCAGTATTTT.

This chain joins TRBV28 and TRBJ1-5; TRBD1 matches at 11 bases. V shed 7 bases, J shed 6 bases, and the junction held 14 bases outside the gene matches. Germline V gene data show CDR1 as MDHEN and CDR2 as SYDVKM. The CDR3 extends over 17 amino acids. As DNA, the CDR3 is TGTGCCAGCATGTGGGACAGGGGGGGGAGTGGCGGTCAGCCCCAGCATTTT. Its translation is CASMWDRGGSGGQPQHF. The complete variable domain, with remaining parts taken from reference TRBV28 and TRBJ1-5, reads DVKVTQSSRYLVKRTGEKVFLECVQDMDHENMFWYRQDPGLGLRLIYFSYDVKMKEKGDIPEGYSVSREKKERFSLILESASTNQTSMYLCASMWDRGGSGGQPQHFGDGTRLSIL.